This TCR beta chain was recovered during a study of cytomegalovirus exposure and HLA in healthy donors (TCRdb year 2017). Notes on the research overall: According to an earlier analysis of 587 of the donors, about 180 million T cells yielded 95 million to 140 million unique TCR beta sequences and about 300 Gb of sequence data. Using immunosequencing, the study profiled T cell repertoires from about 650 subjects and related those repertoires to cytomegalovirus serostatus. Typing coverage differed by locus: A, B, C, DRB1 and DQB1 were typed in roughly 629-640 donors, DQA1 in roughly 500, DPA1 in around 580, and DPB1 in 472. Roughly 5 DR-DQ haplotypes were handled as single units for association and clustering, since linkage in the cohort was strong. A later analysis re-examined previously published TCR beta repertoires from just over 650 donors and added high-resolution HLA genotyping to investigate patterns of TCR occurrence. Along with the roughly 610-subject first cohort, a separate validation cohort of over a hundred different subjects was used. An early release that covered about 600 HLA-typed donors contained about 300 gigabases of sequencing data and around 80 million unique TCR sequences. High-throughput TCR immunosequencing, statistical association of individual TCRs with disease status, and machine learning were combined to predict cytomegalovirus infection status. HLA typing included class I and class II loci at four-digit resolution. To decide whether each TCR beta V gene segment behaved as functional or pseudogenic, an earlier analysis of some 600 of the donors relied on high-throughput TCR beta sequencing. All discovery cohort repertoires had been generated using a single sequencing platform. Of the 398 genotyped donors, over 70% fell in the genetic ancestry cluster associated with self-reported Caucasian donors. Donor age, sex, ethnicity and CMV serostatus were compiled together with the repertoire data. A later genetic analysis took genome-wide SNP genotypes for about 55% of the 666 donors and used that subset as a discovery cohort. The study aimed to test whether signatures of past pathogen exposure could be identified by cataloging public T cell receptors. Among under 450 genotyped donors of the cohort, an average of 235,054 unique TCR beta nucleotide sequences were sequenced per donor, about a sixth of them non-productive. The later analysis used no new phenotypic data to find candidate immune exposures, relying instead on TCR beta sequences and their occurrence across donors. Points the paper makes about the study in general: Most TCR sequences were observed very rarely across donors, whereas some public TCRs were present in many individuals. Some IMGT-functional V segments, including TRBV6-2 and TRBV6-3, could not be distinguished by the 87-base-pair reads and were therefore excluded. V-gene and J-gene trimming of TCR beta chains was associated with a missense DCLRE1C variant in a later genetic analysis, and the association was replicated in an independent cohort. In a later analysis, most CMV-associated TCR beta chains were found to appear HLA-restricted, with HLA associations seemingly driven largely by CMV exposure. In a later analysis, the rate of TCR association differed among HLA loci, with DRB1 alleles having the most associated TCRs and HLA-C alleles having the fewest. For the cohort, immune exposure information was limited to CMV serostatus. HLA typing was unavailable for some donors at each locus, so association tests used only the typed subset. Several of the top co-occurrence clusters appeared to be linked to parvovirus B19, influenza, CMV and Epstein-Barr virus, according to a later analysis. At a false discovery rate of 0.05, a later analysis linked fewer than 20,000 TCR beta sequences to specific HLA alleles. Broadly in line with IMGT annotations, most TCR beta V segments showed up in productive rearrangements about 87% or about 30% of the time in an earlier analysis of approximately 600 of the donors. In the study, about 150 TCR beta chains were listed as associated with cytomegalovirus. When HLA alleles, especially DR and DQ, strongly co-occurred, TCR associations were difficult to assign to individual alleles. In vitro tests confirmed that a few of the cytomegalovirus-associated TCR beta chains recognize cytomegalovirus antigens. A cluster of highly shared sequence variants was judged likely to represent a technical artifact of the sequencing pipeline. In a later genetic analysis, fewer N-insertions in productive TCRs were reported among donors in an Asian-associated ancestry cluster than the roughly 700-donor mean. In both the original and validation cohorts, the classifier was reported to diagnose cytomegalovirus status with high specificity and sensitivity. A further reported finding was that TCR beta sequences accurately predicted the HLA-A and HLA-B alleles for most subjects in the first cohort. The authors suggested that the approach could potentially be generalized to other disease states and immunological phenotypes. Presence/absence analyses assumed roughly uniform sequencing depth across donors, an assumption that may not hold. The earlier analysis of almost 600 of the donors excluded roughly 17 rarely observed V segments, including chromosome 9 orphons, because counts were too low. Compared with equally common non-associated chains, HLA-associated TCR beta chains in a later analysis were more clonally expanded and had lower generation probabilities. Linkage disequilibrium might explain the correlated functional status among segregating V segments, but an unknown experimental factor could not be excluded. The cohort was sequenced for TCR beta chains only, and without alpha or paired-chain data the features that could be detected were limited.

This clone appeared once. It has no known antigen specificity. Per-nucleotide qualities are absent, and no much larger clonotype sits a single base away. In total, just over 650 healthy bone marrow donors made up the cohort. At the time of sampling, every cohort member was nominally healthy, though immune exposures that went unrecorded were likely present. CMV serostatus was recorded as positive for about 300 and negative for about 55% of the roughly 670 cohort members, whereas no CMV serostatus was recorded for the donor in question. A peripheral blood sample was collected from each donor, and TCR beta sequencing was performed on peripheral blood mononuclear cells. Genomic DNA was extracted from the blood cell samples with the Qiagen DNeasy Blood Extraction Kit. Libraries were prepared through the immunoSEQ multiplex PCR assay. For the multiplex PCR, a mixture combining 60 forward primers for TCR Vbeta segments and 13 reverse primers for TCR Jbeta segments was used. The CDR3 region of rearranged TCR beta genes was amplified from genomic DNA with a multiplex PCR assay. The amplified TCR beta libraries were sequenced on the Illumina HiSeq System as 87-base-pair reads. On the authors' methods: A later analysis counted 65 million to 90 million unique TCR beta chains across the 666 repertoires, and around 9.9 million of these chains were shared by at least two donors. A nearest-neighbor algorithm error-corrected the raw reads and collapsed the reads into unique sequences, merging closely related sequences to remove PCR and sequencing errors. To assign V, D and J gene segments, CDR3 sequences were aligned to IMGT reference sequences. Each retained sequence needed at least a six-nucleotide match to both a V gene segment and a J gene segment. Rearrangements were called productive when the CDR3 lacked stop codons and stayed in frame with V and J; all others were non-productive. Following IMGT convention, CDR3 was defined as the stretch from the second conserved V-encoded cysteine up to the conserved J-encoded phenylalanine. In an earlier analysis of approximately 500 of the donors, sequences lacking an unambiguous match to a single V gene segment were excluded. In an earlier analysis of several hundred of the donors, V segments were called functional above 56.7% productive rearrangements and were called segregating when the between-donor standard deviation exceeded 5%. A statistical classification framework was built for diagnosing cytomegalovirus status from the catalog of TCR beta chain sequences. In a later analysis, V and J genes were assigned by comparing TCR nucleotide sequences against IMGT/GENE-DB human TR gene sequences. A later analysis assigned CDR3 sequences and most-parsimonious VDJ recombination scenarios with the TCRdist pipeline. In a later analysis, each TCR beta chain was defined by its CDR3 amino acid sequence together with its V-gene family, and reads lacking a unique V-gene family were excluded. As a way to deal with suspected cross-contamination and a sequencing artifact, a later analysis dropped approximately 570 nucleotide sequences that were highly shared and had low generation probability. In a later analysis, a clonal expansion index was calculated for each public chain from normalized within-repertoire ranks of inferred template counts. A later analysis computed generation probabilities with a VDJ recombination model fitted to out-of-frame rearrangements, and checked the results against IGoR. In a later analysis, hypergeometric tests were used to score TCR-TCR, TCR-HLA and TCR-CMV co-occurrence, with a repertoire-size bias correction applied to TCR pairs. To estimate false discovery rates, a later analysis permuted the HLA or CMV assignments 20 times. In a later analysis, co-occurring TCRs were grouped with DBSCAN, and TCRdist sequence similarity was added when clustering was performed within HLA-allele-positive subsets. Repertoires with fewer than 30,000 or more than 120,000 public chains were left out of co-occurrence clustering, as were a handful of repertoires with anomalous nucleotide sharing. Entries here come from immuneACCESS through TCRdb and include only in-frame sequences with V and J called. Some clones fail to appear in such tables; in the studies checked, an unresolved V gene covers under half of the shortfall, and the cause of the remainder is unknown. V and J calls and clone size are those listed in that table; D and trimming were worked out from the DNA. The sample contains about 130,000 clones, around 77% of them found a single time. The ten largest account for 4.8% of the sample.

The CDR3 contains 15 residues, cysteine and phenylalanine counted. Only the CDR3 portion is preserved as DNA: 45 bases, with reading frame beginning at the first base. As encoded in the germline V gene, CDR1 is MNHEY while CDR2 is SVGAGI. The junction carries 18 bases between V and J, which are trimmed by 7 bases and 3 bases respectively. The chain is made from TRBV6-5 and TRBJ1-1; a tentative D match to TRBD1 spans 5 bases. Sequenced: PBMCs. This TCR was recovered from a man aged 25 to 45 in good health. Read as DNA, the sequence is TGTGCCAGCACGCCAAGGGCCCTCAGGGACACTGAAGCTTTCTTT. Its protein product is CASTPRALRDTEAFF.